These 2 T cell receptor beta chains were all obtained from the same sample, sequenced in a study of T cells after yellow fever vaccination. TCRdb ran MiXCR on the 5' RACE reads and lists one entry per CDR3 protein. The table has about 330,000 distinct CDR3 sequences, 6.5% to 8.5% seen once. Material: PBMCs, obtained roughly seven weeks after the first yellow fever vaccination. The origin of the receptors is a man aged 18-30 years who received the YFV17D yellow fever vaccine.

The chain couples TRBV18 to TRBJ2-2; D gene uncertain. Germline values: CDR1 KGHSH, CDR2 LQKENI. The CDR3 is made up of 14 amino acids. V was pared by 3 bases and J by 1 base, with 6 bases between. This chain's CDR3 is CASSPSRNTGELFF. In DNA, the CDR3 is TGTGCCAGCTCACCGAGCAGGAACACCGGGGAGCTGTTTTTT.

This clonotype was counted many times. The chain is built from TRBV5-1 and TRBJ2-5; TRBD1 might be the D (5 bases). The CDR3 loop spans 14 amino acids. V lost 4 bases to trimming and J lost 6 bases, with 16 bases between them. The germline V gene has CDR1 SGHRS and CDR2 YFSETQ. CDR3 nucleotide sequence: TGCGCCAGCAGCCTAGGGGCGGCCCCGAAGACCCAGTACTTC. Translated: CASSLGAAPKTQYF.